The sequence of this T cell receptor beta chain was determined in a study of T cell responses to AZD1222 COVID-19 vaccine. The method was immunoSEQ multiplex PCR; TCRdb's version includes in-frame clones alone and lacks a portion of them. This table holds 55,000 to 85,000 clones, 80% to 85% found once. The length of the CDR3 is 19 residues. CDR1 MNHEY and CDR2 SMNVEV come from the germline V gene (reference sequence). Trimming pared 1 base from V and 0 bases from J, leaving 16 bases between. This TCR came from an adult in good health. This specimen was peripheral blood, taken on day 0 of AZD1222 vaccination. The chain is built from TRBV27 and TRBJ2-6, with D tentatively TRBD1 (6 bases). DNA of the CDR3: TGTGCCAGCAGTTTATTCGGACAGCACGACAGCTCTGGGGCCAACGTCCTGACTTTC. This sequence encodes CASSLFGQHDSSGANVLTF.